This T cell receptor beta chain comes out of a study of blood T cell repertoires in COVID-19. Study-level information: Whether acute or convalescent, the COVID-19 samples came from the United States, Italy and Spain. Nucleic acid was either cDNA or gDNA, and it came from T cells, B-cell-depleted T cells, or PBMCs.

Participants came from about two dozen US areas, aged roughly 18 to 95 years. Original processing methods: Reference gene primer amplification gave estimated nucleated cell counts. Produced via immunoSEQ multiplex PCR; TCRdb's table is partial and in-frame only. The V and J calls and the clone size are those of that table, but D and trimming were determined from the DNA. The sample lists about 270,000 clones; approximately 92% were seen once. The CDR3 runs 16 residues. Germline CDR1 reads SGDLS; CDR2 reads YYNGEE. Trimming cost V 4 bases and J 6 bases; bases outside gene matches: 13. The sequence derives from a woman aged 18-29 years who had recovered from COVID-19. The sample taken for sequencing was PBMCs or T cells enriched from blood (not recorded which). This rearrangement joins TRBV9 to TRBJ1-2; 9 bases line up with TRBD1. CDR3 DNA: TGTGCCAGCAGCACCTCCATACAGGGGGCCGGGGATGGCTACACCTTC. Translation: CASSTSIQGAGDGYTF.